This TCR beta chain comes out of a study of cytomegalovirus exposure and HLA in healthy donors. The CDR3 runs 16 residues. The germline V and J ends were trimmed by 1 base and 1 base, with 8 bases remaining between them. Germline V gene data show CDR1 as MNHEY and CDR2 as SMNVEV (reference sequence). This clone was detected only a few times. Its cognate antigen is unknown. Overall study findings and caveats: Highly shared variants forming one cluster were likely a sequencing artifact. TCR beta sequences numbering more than 15,000 were associated with HLA alleles at 0.05 false discovery rate in a later analysis.

The PCR was carried out with 60 Vbeta primers and 13 Jbeta primers. Repertoires were generated with immunoSEQ multiplex PCR, while TCRdb's copy carries only in-frame clones and drops some. The sample has 95,000 to 150,000 clones; about 74% are singletons. The clonotype originates from a woman in her fifties or sixties in good health and CMV-seropositive. Source material: PBMCs. V is TRBV27 and J is TRBJ1-6, with D maybe TRBD1 (5 bases). The CDR3 DNA reads TGTGCCAGCAGTTTATGGGGGGGATCCTATAATTCACCCCTCCACTTT. Translating it yields CASSLWGGSYNSPLHF.